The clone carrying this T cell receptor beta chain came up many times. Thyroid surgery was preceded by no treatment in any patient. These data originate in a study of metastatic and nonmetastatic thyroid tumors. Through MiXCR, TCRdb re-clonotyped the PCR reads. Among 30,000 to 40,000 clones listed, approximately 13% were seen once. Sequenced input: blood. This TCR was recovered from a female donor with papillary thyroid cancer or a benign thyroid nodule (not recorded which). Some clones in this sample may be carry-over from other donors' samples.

DNA of the CDR3: TGTGCCAGTAGTATTACCACAGATACGCAGTATTTT. This translates into CASSITTDTQYF. The rearrangement joins TRBV19 to TRBJ2-3; D is unclear. The V gene's germline CDR1 is LNHDA and CDR2 SQIVND (reference sequence). This CDR3 has 12 residues. Between the trimmed V and J ends, which lost 3 bases and 2 bases, there was a span of 3 bases.